This T cell receptor beta chain was retrieved from a study of technical replicates of blood from a few donors (dated by TCRdb to 2016 to 2017). The table lists this clone with a count of one. It has no known antigen specificity. No base-level quality is on record; no much larger clone is a single base apart. The library was generated by the immunoSEQ multiplex PCR assay. Held by TCRdb, this immuneACCESS table contains in-frame sequences only and omits some clones. Under half of the omission traces to an unresolved V gene where checked; the cause of the rest is unknown. The sample has roughly 57,000 clones on record, roughly 96% of them singletons. The ten biggest clones cover roughly 3.1% of the sample. From the germline V gene, CDR1 is MRHNA and CDR2 is SNTAGT. The CDR3 numbers 14 residues from cysteine through phenylalanine. Only the CDR3 DNA stays, 42 bases, in frame from base 1. The germline ends are 7 bases apart after V is trimmed by 2 bases and J by 3 bases.

The chain employs TRBV6-4 and TRBJ2-2, with the D gene call left open. The sample comprised PBMCs. This TCR derives from a human donor in good health. Some clones in this sample may be carry-over from other donors' samples. The DNA is TGTGCCAGCAGTGACAGCGAACACACCGGGGAGCTGTTTTTT. The translation is CASSDSEHTGELFF.